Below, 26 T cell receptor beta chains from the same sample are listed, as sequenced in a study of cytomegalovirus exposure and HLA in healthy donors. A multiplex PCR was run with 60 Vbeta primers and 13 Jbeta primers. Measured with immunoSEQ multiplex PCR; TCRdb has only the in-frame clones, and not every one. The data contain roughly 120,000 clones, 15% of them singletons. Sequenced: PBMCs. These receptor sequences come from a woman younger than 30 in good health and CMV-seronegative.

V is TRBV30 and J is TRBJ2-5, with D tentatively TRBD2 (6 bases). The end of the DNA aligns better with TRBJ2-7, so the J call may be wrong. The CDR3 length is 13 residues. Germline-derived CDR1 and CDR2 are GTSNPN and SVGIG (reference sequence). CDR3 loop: CAWSVLLANEQYF. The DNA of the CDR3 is TGTGCCTGGAGTGTACTACTAGCCAACGAGCAGTACTTC.

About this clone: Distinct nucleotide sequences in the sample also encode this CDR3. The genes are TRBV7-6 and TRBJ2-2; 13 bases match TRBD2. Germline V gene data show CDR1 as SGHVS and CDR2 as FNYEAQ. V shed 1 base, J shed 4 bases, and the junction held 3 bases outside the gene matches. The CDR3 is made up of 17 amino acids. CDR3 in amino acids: CASSLGLAGGLTGELFF. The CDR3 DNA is TGTGCCAGCAGCTTAGGACTAGCGGGAGGACTCACCGGGGAGCTGTTTTTT.

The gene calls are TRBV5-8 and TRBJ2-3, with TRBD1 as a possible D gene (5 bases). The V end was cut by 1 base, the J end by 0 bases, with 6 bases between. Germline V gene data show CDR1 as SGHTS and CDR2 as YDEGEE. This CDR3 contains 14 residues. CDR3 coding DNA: TGTGCCAGCAGCTTGTGGGGCAGCACAGATACGCAGTATTTT. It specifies CASSLWGSTDTQYF.

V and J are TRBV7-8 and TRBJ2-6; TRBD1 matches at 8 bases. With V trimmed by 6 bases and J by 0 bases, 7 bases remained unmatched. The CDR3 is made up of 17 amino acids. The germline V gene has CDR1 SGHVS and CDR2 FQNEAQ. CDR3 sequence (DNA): TGTGCCAGCAGTGCCGGGACAGGATTCTCTGGGGCCAACGTCCTGACTTTC. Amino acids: CASSAGTGFSGANVLTF. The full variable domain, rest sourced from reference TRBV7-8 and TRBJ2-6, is GAGVSQSPRYKVAKRGQDVALRCDPISGHVSLFWYQQALGQGPEFLTYFQNEAQLDKSGLPSDRFFAERPEGSVSTLKIQRTQQEDSAVYLCASSAGTGFSGANVLTFGAGSRLTVL.

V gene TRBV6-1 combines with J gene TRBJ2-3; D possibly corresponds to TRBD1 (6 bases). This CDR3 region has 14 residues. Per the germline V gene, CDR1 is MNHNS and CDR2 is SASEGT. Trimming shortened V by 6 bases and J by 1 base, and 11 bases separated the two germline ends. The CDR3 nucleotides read TGTGCCAGCAGCAACAGGGTCGGCACAGATACGCAGTATTTT. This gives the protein CASSNRVGTDTQYF.

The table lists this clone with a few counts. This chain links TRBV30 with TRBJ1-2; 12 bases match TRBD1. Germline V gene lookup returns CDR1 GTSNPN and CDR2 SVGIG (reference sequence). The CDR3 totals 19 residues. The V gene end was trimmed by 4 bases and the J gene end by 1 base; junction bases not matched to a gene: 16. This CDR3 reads CAWILSPRGTGGINYGYTF. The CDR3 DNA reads TGTGCCTGGATCCTCTCCCCGAGGGGGACAGGGGGCATTAACTATGGCTACACCTTC.

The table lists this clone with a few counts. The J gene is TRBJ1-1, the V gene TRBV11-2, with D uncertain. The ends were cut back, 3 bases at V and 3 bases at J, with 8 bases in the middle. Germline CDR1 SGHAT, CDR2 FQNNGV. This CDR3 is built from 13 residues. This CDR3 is CASSFSGYTEAFF. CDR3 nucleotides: TGTGCCAGCAGCTTTTCGGGTTACACTGAAGCTTTCTTT.

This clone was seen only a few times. CDR3 bases: TGTGCCAGCTCAATCATTCCGGGACTAGCGTCCTACGAGCAGTACTTC. Protein: CASSIIPGLASYEQYF. The rearrangement joins TRBV18 to TRBJ2-7, with TRBD2 matching over 10 bases. J gave up 1 base and V 5 bases, and 8 bases lay outside the gene matches. The length of the CDR3 is 16 residues. CDR1 and CDR2 (germline): KGHSH, LQKENI.

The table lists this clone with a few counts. CDR3 sequence reads: CASDPGQANEQFF. In DNA form, the CDR3 reads TGCGCCAGCGATCCGGGACAGGCAAATGAGCAGTTCTTC. The V call is TRBV5-1, the J call TRBJ2-1; TRBD1 agrees at 8 bases. The CDR3 is 13 residues long. J was trimmed by 7 bases and V by 7 bases; bases with no gene match: 7. Germline assignment: CDR1 SGHRS and CDR2 YFSETQ.

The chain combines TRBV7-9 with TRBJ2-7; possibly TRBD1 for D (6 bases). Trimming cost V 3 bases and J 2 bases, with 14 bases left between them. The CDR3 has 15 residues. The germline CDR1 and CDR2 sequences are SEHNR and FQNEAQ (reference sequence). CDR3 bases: TGTGCCAGCAGCTTCACGGGGACAACAACCTACGAGCAGTACTTC. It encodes CASSFTGTTTYEQYF.

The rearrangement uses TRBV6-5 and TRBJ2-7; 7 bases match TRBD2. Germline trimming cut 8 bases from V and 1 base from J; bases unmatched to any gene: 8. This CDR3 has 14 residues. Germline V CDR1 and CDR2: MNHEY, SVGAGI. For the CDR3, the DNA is TGTGCCAGCCGGACGGGGGGTAAATCCTACGAGCAGTACTTC. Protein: CASRTGGKSYEQYF.

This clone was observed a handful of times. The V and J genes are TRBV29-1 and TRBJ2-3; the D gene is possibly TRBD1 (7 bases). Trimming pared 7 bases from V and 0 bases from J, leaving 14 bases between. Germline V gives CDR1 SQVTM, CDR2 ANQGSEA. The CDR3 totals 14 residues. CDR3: CSGRDRPSTDTQYF. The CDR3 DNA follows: TGCAGCGGGAGGGACAGACCTAGCACAGATACGCAGTATTTT.

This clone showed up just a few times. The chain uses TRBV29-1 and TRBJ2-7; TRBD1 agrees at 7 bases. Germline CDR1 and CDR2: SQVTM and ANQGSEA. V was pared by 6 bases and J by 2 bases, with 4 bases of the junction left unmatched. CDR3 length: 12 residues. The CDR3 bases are TGCAGCGTACAGGGACAGCCCTACGAGCAGTACTTC. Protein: CSVQGQPYEQYF.

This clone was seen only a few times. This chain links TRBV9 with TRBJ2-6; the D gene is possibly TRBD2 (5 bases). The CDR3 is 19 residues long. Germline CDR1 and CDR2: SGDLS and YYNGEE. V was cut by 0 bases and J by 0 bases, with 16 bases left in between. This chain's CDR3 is CASSVAPRAVLSGANVLTF. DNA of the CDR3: TGTGCCAGCAGCGTAGCGCCGCGAGCGGTCCTCTCTGGGGCCAACGTCCTGACTTTC.

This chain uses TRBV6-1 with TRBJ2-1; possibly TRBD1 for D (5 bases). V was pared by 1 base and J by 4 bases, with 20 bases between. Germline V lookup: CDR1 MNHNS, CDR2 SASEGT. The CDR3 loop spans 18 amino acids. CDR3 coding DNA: TGTGCCAGCAGTGAAGTGGGGCCTAGTGTGCCACCGTACAATGAGCAGTTCTTC. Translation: CASSEVGPSVPPYNEQFF.

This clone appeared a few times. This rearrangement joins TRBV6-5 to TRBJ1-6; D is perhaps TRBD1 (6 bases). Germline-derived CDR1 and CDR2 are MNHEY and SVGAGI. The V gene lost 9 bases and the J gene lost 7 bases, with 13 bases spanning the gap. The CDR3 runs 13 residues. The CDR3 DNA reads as TGTGCCAGTAAACAGGGAGGGAATTCACCCCTCCACTTT. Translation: CASKQGGNSPLHF.

CDR3 loop: CASSPQGVADTQYF. Written as DNA, the CDR3 is TGTGCCAGCAGCCCCCAGGGGGTAGCAGATACGCAGTATTTT. The rearrangement links TRBV7-3 to TRBJ2-3; 7 nucleotides match TRBD1. CDR1 is SGHTA, CDR2 FQGTGA, per germline. CDR3 length: 14 residues. The J segment lost 4 bases and the V segment lost 5 bases, leaving 6 bases of the junction unmatched.

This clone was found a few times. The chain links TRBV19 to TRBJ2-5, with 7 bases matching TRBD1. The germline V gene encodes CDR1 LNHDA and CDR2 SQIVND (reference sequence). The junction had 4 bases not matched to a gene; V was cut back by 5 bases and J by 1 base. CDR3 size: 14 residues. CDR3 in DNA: TGTGCCAGTAGTCTGACAGGGATCCAAGAGACCCAGTACTTC. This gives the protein CASSLTGIQETQYF.

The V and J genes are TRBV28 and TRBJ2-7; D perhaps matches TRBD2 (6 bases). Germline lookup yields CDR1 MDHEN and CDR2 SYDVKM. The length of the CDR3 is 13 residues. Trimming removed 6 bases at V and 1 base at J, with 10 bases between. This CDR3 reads CASRPGLSYEQYF. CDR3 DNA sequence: TGTGCCAGCAGACCCGGACTATCCTACGAGCAGTACTTC.

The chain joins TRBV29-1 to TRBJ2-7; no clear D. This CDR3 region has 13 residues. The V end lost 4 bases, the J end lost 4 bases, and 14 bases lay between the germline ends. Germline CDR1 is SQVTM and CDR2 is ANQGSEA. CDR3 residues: CSVVVRYAYEQYF. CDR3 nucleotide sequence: TGCAGCGTTGTAGTGCGCTATGCTTACGAGCAGTACTTC.

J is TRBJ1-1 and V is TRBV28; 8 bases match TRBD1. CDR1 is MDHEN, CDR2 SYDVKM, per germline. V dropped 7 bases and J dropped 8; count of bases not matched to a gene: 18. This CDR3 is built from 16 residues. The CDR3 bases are TGTGCCAGCAAGTATGACAGGGGAAGGTTAAGCGGCGAAGCTTTCTTT. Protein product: CASKYDRGRLSGEAFF.

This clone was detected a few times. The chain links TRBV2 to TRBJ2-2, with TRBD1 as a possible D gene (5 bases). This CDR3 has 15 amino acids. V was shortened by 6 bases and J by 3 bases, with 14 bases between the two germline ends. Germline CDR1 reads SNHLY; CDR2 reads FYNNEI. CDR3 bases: TGTGCCAGCAGCAGGGTATTGGTCGACACCGGGGAGCTGTTTTTT. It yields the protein CASSRVLVDTGELFF.

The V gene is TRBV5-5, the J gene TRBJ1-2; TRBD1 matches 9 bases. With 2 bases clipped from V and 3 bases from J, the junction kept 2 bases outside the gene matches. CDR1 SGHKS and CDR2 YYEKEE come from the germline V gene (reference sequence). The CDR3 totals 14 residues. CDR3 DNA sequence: TGTGCCAGCAGCTTTCGGACAGGGGACTATGGCTACACCTTC. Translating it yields CASSFRTGDYGYTF.

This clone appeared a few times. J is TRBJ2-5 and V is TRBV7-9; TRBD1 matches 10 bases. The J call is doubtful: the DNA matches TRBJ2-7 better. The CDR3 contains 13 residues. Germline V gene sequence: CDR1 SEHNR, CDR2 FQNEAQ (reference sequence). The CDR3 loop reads CASVWDRGSEQYF. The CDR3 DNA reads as TGTGCCAGCGTCTGGGACAGGGGTTCCGAGCAGTACTTC.

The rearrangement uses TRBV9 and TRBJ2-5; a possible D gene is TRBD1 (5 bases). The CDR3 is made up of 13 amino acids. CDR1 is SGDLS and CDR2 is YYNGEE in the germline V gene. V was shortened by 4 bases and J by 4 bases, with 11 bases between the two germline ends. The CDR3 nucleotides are TGTGCCAGCAGCCCCATTAGGGGAGAGACCCAGTACTTC. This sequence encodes CASSPIRGETQYF.

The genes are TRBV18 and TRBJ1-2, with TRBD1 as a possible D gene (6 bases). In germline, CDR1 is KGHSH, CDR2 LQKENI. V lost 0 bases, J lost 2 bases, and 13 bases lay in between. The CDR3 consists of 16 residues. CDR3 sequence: CASSPPFAGANYGYTF. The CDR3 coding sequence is TGTGCCAGCTCACCACCGTTTGCGGGGGCGAACTATGGCTACACCTTC.